The rows below give T cell receptor beta chains drawn from one sample of a study of cytomegalovirus exposure and HLA in healthy donors. Some clones are missing from TCRdb's copy, which holds only in-frame ones; the method was immunoSEQ multiplex PCR. This sample has roughly 100,000 clones, with about two thirds found just once. Sequencing was carried out using PBMCs. Receptors were obtained from a boy between 10 and 17 years old in good health and CMV-seronegative. Each CDR3 is given with its conserved first and last residue. A D gene is named only where the DNA matches it firmly. Clone size is not always given. Where it is, it says once, few, many or a class for expanded clones.

j_gene | d_gene | v_gene | abundance | CDR3aa | CDR3nt
TRBJ1-5 | NA | TRBV18 | NA | CASSLMNQPQHF | TGTGCCAGCTCCCTTATGAATCAGCCCCAGCATTTT
TRBJ1-1 | NA | TRBV30 | NA | CAWNDGVEAFF | TGTGCCTGGAATGACGGGGTTGAAGCTTTCTTT
TRBJ1-5 | NA | TRBV5-6 | NA | CASSSTDRPGQPQHF | TGTGCCAGCAGCTCCACCGACAGGCCAGGTCAGCCCCAGCATTTT
TRBJ2-7 | NA | TRBV7-9 | NA | CASSGLYEQYF | TGTGCCAGCAGTGGGCTCTACGAGCAGTACTTC
TRBJ1-5 | TRBD1 | TRBV30 | NA | CAWARQGLQPQHF | TGTGCCTGGGCCCGACAGGGGCTACAGCCCCAGCATTTT
TRBJ2-1 | TRBD2 | TRBV4-2 | NA | CASSFVASGTNEQFF | TGTGCCAGCAGCTTCGTGGCTAGCGGGACCAATGAGCAGTTCTTC
TRBJ2-7 | NA | TRBV7-2 | once | CASSFRGGYEQYF | TGTGCCAGCAGCTTCCGGGGAGGCTACGAGCAGTACTTC
TRBJ2-1 | NA | TRBV14 | NA | CASSRPLGAGPYNEQFF | TGTGCCAGCAGCCGCCCTTTGGGGGCCGGTCCCTACAATGAGCAGTTCTTC
TRBJ1-1 | NA | TRBV6-6 | few | CASSYSMEAFF | TGTGCCAGCAGTTACTCGATGGAGGCTTTCTTT
TRBJ1-2 | NA | TRBV7-2 | NA | CASSLAKEERYVRGYTF | TGTGCCAGCAGCTTAGCGAAGGAGGAGCGATACGTTCGGGGCTACACCTTC
TRBJ1-1 | NA | TRBV4-3 | NA | CASNYAGMNTEAFF | TGCGCCAGCAATTACGCGGGGATGAACACTGAAGCTTTCTTT
TRBJ1-5 | NA | TRBV5-1 | NA | CASSDGQINQPQHF | TGCGCCAGCAGCGACGGACAGATCAATCAGCCCCAGCATTTT
TRBJ2-2 | NA | TRBV12-5 | NA | CASSSSGGELFF | TGTGCTAGTTCCTCGTCAGGCGGGGAGCTGTTTTTT
TRBJ2-3 | TRBD2 | TRBV10-1 | few | CASSYGLAGGDTQYF | TGCGCCAGCAGCTACGGACTAGCGGGAGGCGATACGCAGTATTTT
TRBJ1-2 | NA | TRBV6-1 | NA | CASSEGTALYYGYTF | TGTGCCAGCAGTGAAGGGACAGCACTTTACTATGGCTACACCTTC
TRBJ2-3 | NA | TRBV15 | NA | CATSSRAGADTQYF | TGTGCCACCAGCTCCCGGGCAGGGGCAGATACGCAGTATTTT
TRBJ1-5 | NA | TRBV10-3 | few | CAISESTGAGPSNQPQHF | TGTGCCATCAGTGAGTCGACTGGGGCAGGGCCGAGCAATCAGCCCCAGCATTTT
TRBJ2-1 | TRBD2 | TRBV4-1 | NA | CASSQALAATYNEQFF | TGCGCCAGCAGCCAAGCGCTAGCGGCTACCTACAATGAGCAGTTCTTC
TRBJ2-3 | NA | TRBV29-1 | once | CSVERSTSTDTQYF | TGCAGCGTTGAGAGATCTACTAGCACAGATACGCAGTATTTT
TRBJ2-1 | TRBD2 | TRBV2 | NA | CARTSGRVMYNEQFF | TGTGCCAGAACTAGCGGGAGGGTGATGTATAATGAGCAGTTCTTC
TRBJ2-7 | NA | TRBV27 | few | CASSMTASTTEQYF | TGTGCCAGCAGTATGACGGCGAGTACTACGGAGCAGTACTTC
TRBJ2-1 | TRBD2 | TRBV28 | NA | CASSLLSGGSLHEQFF | TGTGCCAGCAGTCTACTTAGCGGGGGGTCCCTACATGAGCAGTTCTTC
TRBJ1-2 | TRBD1 | TRBV7-2 | NA | CASSVRGQLGYTF | TGTGCCAGCAGCGTCAGGGGGCAGCTTGGCTACACCTTC
TRBJ2-5 | NA | TRBV5-1 | NA | CASSLGALQETQYF | TGCGCCAGCAGCTTGGGGGCTTTGCAAGAGACCCAGTACTTC
TRBJ2-1 | TRBD2 | TRBV5-6 | few | CASSPISGGTYNEQFF | TGTGCCAGCAGCCCCATTAGCGGGGGAACCTACAATGAGCAGTTCTTC
TRBJ2-7 | TRBD2 | TRBV18 | NA | CASSPKLAGVLYEQYF | TGTGCCAGCTCACCAAAACTAGCGGGAGTATTATACGAGCAGTACTTC